One and the same sample provided the 31 T cell receptor beta chains below, sequenced in a study of cytomegalovirus exposure and HLA in healthy donors. 60 Vbeta and 13 Jbeta primers were used in PCR. Sequenced by immunoSEQ multiplex PCR; TCRdb stores in-frame clones only, minus some. The data show over 80,000 clones, approximately 80% seen once. Sequenced: PBMCs. The receptors were gathered from a woman aged 40-49 years in good health and CMV-seronegative.

The chain is built from TRBV30 and TRBJ1-2, with D unclear. V was trimmed by 3 bases and J by 4 bases, leaving 15 bases between them. Germline V lookup: CDR1 GTSNPN, CDR2 SVGIG (reference sequence). The CDR3 is made up of 14 amino acids. In nucleotides, the CDR3 is TGTGCCTGGAGCGAAGTTGGGAGGGTCTATGGCTACACCTTC. Encoded protein: CAWSEVGRVYGYTF.

This chain connects TRBV9 to TRBJ2-2, with 16 bases matching TRBD2. Germline loops: CDR1 SGDLS, CDR2 YYNGEE. The CDR3 is 18 residues long. V dropped 3 bases and J dropped 5; count of bases not matched to a gene: 7. The CDR3 sequence is CASSAPGLAGGGTGELFF. The CDR3 bases are TGTGCCAGCAGCGCTCCGGGACTAGCGGGAGGGGGGACCGGGGAGCTGTTTTTT.

J is TRBJ2-5 and V is TRBV27; TRBD1 agrees at 8 bases. Germline V gene lookup returns CDR1 MNHEY and CDR2 SMNVEV (reference sequence). V trimming: 5 bases; J trimming: 2 bases; junction bases outside the gene matches: 7. The CDR3 has 15 residues. CDR3 sequence reads: CASSTDWTGQETQYF. The CDR3 DNA reads as TGTGCCAGCAGTACCGACTGGACAGGGCAAGAGACCCAGTACTTC.

This chain uses TRBV4-3 with TRBJ1-1; tentatively, D is TRBD1 (5 bases). V was pared by 0 bases and J by 9 bases, with 14 bases between. Germline-derived CDR1 and CDR2 are LGHNA and YSLEER. The CDR3 is 14 amino acids. The CDR3 loop is CASSQDNGGGKAFF. The CDR3 DNA is TGCGCCAGCAGCCAAGATAACGGGGGTGGAAAAGCTTTCTTT.

This chain joins TRBV5-4 and TRBJ2-1; 14 bases match TRBD2. The CDR3 is 16 amino acids. Germline-derived CDR1 and CDR2 are SGHNT and YYREEE (reference sequence). The V gene end was trimmed by 4 bases and the J gene end by 4 bases; junction bases not matched to a gene: 4. The CDR3 DNA reads TGTGCCAGCAGCATCGGACTAGCGGGAGGTTACAATGAGCAGTTCTTC. Its translation is CASSIGLAGGYNEQFF.

CDR3 nucleotides: TGTGCCAGCCTAGCTGCCACCGGGGAGCTGTTTTTT. Translation: CASLAATGELFF. This rearrangement joins TRBV6-4 to TRBJ2-2; maybe TRBD2 (5 bases). The CDR3 totals 12 residues. The germline V gene has CDR1 MRHNA and CDR2 SNTAGT. Trimming left V 8 bases short and J 4 bases short, with 8 bases between.

J is TRBJ2-5 and V is TRBV29-1; possibly TRBD1 for D (5 bases). The J call could be wrong; TRBJ2-7 is a better fit for the DNA end. The CDR3 is 12 residues long. Per the germline V gene, CDR1 is SQVTM and CDR2 is ANQGSEA. CDR3 loop: CSVGTNTYEQYF. As DNA, the CDR3 is TGCAGCGTTGGGACAAACACCTACGAGCAGTACTTC.

CDR3 in DNA: TGCAGTGCCCTCGGGGGGCACACCATATATTTT. It translates to CSALGGHTIYF. The J gene is TRBJ1-3, the V gene TRBV20-1; D is possibly TRBD1 (6 bases). The CDR3 has 11 amino acids. The ends were cut back, 6 bases at V and 8 bases at J, with 11 bases in the middle. Germline V lookup: CDR1 DFQATT, CDR2 SNEGSKA (reference sequence).

This chain joins TRBV4-2 and TRBJ2-1, with D possibly matching TRBD2 (6 bases). The V end lost 0 bases, the J end lost 6 bases, and 15 bases lay between the germline ends. Germline CDR1 LGHNA, CDR2 YNFKEQ. This CDR3 is 16 amino acids long. CDR3 in DNA: TGTGCCAGCAGCCAAGATCACGGCGGGACGAGCAATGAGCAGTTCTTC. Amino acid sequence: CASSQDHGGTSNEQFF.

This rearrangement joins TRBV7-9 to TRBJ1-4; 10 bases fit TRBD1. CDR1 is SEHNR and CDR2 is FQNEAQ in the germline V gene (reference sequence). V shed 5 bases and J 7 bases; nucleotides not matched to a gene: 4. The CDR3 is made up of 14 amino acids. DNA for the CDR3: TGTGCCAGCAGCATGGGACAGGGGAGTGAAAAACTGTTTTTT. Translating gives CASSMGQGSEKLFF.

In its sample, this clone was seen a few times. The rearrangement links TRBV18 to TRBJ1-1; unclear D gene. The ends were cut back, 5 bases at V and 5 bases at J, with 18 bases in the middle. In germline, CDR1 is KGHSH, CDR2 LQKENI. This CDR3 region has 15 residues. The DNA of the CDR3 is TGTGCCAGCTCAGAACGACGGACTCCGGGGACTGAAGCTTTCTTT. Protein product: CASSERRTPGTEAFF.

This clone appeared once. The gene calls are TRBV11-3 and TRBJ2-2; TRBD2 matches at 7 bases. CDR1 SGHNT and CDR2 YENEEA come from the germline V gene. This CDR3 contains 17 residues. V was clipped by 1 base and J by 3 bases; unmatched bases: 8. The CDR3 nucleotides are TGTGCCAGCAGCTTAGCTACGGGACTAACATACACCGGGGAGCTGTTTTTT. Translation gives CASSLATGLTYTGELFF.

This clone has a handful of counts. The chain couples TRBV6-4 to TRBJ2-1, with D unclear. The CDR3 runs to 13 residues. V lost 5 bases and J lost 4, with 9 bases in between. CDR1 and CDR2 from the germline V gene are MRHNA and SNTAGT. CDR3 in DNA: TGTGCCAGCAGTCCGACTGAGTACAATGAGCAGTTCTTC. Its translation: CASSPTEYNEQFF.

V is TRBV29-1 and J is TRBJ2-7; tentative D call: TRBD2 (5 bases). V lost 5 bases to trimming and J lost 3 bases, with 8 bases between them. Germline-derived CDR1 and CDR2 are SQVTM and ANQGSEA. The CDR3 consists of 11 residues. CDR3 sequence: CSVTGVYEQYF. The CDR3 coding sequence is TGCAGCGTTACCGGGGTCTACGAGCAGTACTTC.

The chain links TRBV7-2 to TRBJ1-2; D remains ambiguous. There are 13 residues in the CDR3. CDR1 SGHTA and CDR2 FQGNSA come from the germline V gene. Trimming took 2 bases from V and 4 from J, leaving 8 bases between them. DNA of the CDR3: TGTGCCAGCAGCTTACGGGGAGCCTATGGCTACACCTTC. Translation gives CASSLRGAYGYTF.

The chain has TRBV18 and TRBJ2-3; 7 bases line up with TRBD1. Germline CDR1 KGHSH, CDR2 LQKENI. CDR3 length equals 15 residues. V dropped 5 bases and J dropped 6; count of bases not matched to a gene: 11. CDR3 DNA: TGTGCCAGCTCATTAACAGGGGCGATCGGCGATACGCAGTATTTT. Its translation: CASSLTGAIGDTQYF.

The rearrangement links TRBV9 to TRBJ1-1; possible D gene TRBD1, 6 bases. CDR1 and CDR2 (germline): SGDLS, YYNGEE. The CDR3 has 14 residues. V lost 0 bases and J lost 10, with 16 bases in between. This CDR3 is CASSVEGVGGGAFF. The CDR3 DNA reads as TGTGCCAGCAGCGTAGAGGGGGTGGGGGGGGGAGCTTTCTTT.

The DNA of the CDR3 is TGTGCCTGGAGTGTTCGACAGGGGGATGGCTACACCTTC. It translates to CAWSVRQGDGYTF. The chain has TRBV30 and TRBJ1-2; TRBD1 matches 9 bases. CDR3 size: 13 residues. The trim removed 0 bases at V and 6 bases at J, leaving 2 bases unmatched. Germline lookup yields CDR1 GTSNPN and CDR2 SVGIG (reference sequence).

The CDR3 DNA is TGTGCCAGCAGTCTAGCGGGAGGCACAGATACGCAGTATTTT. This encodes CASSLAGGTDTQYF. V is TRBV6-4 and J is TRBJ2-3; 10 positions agree with TRBD2. V shed 5 bases and J 1 base; nucleotides not matched to a gene: 0. This CDR3 contains 14 residues. Germline CDR1 reads MRHNA; CDR2 reads SNTAGT.

V usage is TRBV5-6 and J usage is TRBJ2-5; D is possibly TRBD1 (6 bases). The DNA end lines up better with TRBJ2-7; the J call may be wrong. Per germline, CDR1 SGHDT and CDR2 YYEEEE. This CDR3 comprises 14 residues. The CDR3 DNA is TGTGCCAGCAGCTTGGCACTCATGGGGGCCGAGCAGTACTTC. It codes for CASSLALMGAEQYF.

This clone was counted only a few times. V and J are TRBV6-1 and TRBJ2-1; D not resolved. The germline CDR1 and CDR2 sequences are MNHNS and SASEGT. V was pared by 2 bases and J by 8 bases, with 7 bases between. The CDR3 is made up of 12 amino acids. CDR3: CASSELRYEQFF. CDR3 nucleotide sequence: TGTGCCAGCAGTGAACTACGGTATGAGCAGTTCTTC.

The chain employs TRBV30 and TRBJ2-1, with 11 bases that match TRBD2. The CDR3 extends over 14 amino acids. Trimming cost V 4 bases and J 3 bases; bases outside gene matches: 2. CDR1 is GTSNPN and CDR2 is SVGIG in the germline V gene (reference sequence). CDR3 in DNA: TGTGCCTGGAAGGGACTAGCGGTCTACAATGAGCAGTTCTTC. It specifies CAWKGLAVYNEQFF.

This chain uses TRBV11-2 with TRBJ2-7; tentatively, D is TRBD2 (6 bases). Trimming left V 4 bases short and J 3 bases short, with 13 bases between. Per germline, CDR1 SGHAT and CDR2 FQNNGV. The CDR3 loop spans 14 amino acids. CDR3 protein: CASSWGELNYEQYF. CDR3 nucleotides: TGTGCCAGCAGCTGGGGGGAGCTTAACTACGAGCAGTACTTC.

With respect to this clone: The sample carries other DNA sequences with the same CDR3. The V and J genes are TRBV7-2 and TRBJ1-5; 7 bases align to TRBD1. CDR3 length: 13 amino acids. Germline V gene data show CDR1 as SGHTA and CDR2 as FQGNSA. Trimming cost V 6 bases and J 4 bases; bases outside gene matches: 3. The CDR3 reads CASSYRGNQPQHF. The CDR3 DNA reads TGTGCCAGCAGTTACAGGGGAAATCAGCCCCAGCATTTT.

This sequence joins TRBV6-1 and TRBJ2-7, with TRBD2 identical over 11 bases. Trimming removed 7 bases from V and 0 bases from J; junction bases left unmatched: 5. The germline V gene encodes CDR1 MNHNS and CDR2 SASEGT. The CDR3 runs to 15 residues. CDR3 nucleotides: TGTGCCAGCAACATTGGGACTAGCGGCTCCTACGAGCAGTACTTC. This sequence encodes CASNIGTSGSYEQYF.

The sample holds a few counts of this clone. The chain has TRBV6-1 and TRBJ1-5; D may be TRBD1 (5 bases). Trimming cost V 1 base and J 1 base, with 5 bases left between them. Germline V gives CDR1 MNHNS, CDR2 SASEGT. CDR3 size: 14 residues. The DNA of the CDR3 is TGTGCCAGCAGTGAAGAGGGGAGCAATCAGCCCCAGCATTTT. Translation gives CASSEEGSNQPQHF.

The CDR3 here is CASGSTGTHHEQYF. In DNA form, the CDR3 reads TGTGCCAGCGGCTCGACAGGGACCCACCACGAGCAGTACTTC. The rearrangement links TRBV27 to TRBJ2-7; 7 positions agree with TRBD1. Germline V gene sequence: CDR1 MNHEY, CDR2 SMNVEV (reference sequence). The CDR3 loop spans 14 amino acids. After removal of 8 bases from V and 5 bases from J, the junction contained 12 bases not matched to a gene.

The chain joins TRBV29-1 to TRBJ2-7; D possibly corresponds to TRBD1 (6 bases). The CDR3 covers 12 residues. In germline, CDR1 is SQVTM, CDR2 ANQGSEA. Deletions cut 7 bases from V and 3 bases from J, with 13 bases between. The CDR3 is CSGKDSLYEQYF. The CDR3 coding sequence is TGCAGCGGTAAGGACAGCCTCTACGAGCAGTACTTC.

This clone was seen more than once but under ten times. The chain links TRBV4-2 to TRBJ1-4; a possible D gene is TRBD1 (6 bases). CDR3 length equals 15 residues. V was cut by 4 bases and J by 6 bases, with 15 bases left in between. The germline CDR1 and CDR2 sequences are LGHNA and YNFKEQ. The CDR3, as DNA: TGTGCCAGCAGCCGCCACGGGAACAGGGATGAAAAACTGTTTTTT. This sequence encodes CASSRHGNRDEKLFF.

The gene calls are TRBV4-3 and TRBJ2-6; D might be TRBD1 (6 bases). CDR3 size: 19 residues. CDR1 is LGHNA and CDR2 is YSLEER in the germline V gene. V lost 1 base, J lost 2 bases, and 18 bases lay in between. CDR3 amino acids: CASSQVIGRGTTGANVLTF. CDR3 bases: TGCGCCAGCAGCCAAGTTATAGGCAGGGGAACGACTGGGGCCAACGTCCTGACTTTC.

V is TRBV19 and J is TRBJ2-7; D unresolved. CDR1 LNHDA and CDR2 SQIVND come from the germline V gene (reference sequence). V dropped 6 bases and J dropped 0 bases, with 6 bases sitting between them. The CDR3 is 12 residues long. CDR3 coding DNA: TGTGCCAGTAGCGAGGCCTCCTACGAGCAGTACTTC. Its translation is CASSEASYEQYF.